This T cell receptor beta chain is drawn from a study of shared clonotypes between healthy human individuals. V dropped 8 bases and J dropped 3; count of bases not matched to a gene: 10. The CDR3 consists of 15 residues. Looked up from germline, CDR1 is SEHNR and CDR2 is FQNEAQ (reference sequence). Points from the study as a whole: Though the depth was large, rarefaction showed that sorted-subset sequencing was incomplete.

Clones were sequenced by immunoSEQ multiplex PCR, and TCRdb holds only the in-frame ones, with some missing. The sample lists 1.5 million to 2.5 million clones, about 95% occurring once. Notes on this clone: Antigen specificity is unknown.

Cells designated naive CD8 were CD45RO-negative and were positively selected for CCR7, with terminally differentiated effector memory CD45RA+ cells excluded. The chain joins TRBV7-9 to TRBJ2-7; 10 bases are a match to TRBD1. Material for sequencing was naive CD8+ T cells sorted from blood. This TCR derives from a man aged 18 to 35 in good health. The CDR3 coding sequence is TGTGCCAGCGGACCCTCGGGACAGGGGTACTACGAGCAGTACTTC. Encoded protein: CASGPSGQGYYEQYF.